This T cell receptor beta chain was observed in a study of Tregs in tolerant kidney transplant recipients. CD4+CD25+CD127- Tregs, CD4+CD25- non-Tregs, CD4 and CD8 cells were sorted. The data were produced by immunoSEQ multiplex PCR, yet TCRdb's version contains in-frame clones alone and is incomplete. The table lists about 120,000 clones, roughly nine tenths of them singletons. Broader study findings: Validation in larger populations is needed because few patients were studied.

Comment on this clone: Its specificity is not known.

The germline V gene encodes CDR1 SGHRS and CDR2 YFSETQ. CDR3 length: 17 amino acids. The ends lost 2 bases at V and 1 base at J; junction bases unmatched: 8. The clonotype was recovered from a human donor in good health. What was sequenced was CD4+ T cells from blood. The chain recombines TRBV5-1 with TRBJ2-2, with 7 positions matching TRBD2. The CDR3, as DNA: TGCGCCAGCAGCTTTAAAGGTACGGGAGGGAACACCGGGGAGCTGTTTTTT. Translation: CASSFKGTGGNTGELFF. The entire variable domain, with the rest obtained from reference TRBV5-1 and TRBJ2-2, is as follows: KAGVTQTPRYLIKTRGQQVTLSCSPISGHRSVSWYQQTPGQGLQFLFEYFSETQRNKGNFPGRFSGRQFSNSRSEMNVSTLELGDSALYLCASSFKGTGGNTGELFFGEGSRLTVL.